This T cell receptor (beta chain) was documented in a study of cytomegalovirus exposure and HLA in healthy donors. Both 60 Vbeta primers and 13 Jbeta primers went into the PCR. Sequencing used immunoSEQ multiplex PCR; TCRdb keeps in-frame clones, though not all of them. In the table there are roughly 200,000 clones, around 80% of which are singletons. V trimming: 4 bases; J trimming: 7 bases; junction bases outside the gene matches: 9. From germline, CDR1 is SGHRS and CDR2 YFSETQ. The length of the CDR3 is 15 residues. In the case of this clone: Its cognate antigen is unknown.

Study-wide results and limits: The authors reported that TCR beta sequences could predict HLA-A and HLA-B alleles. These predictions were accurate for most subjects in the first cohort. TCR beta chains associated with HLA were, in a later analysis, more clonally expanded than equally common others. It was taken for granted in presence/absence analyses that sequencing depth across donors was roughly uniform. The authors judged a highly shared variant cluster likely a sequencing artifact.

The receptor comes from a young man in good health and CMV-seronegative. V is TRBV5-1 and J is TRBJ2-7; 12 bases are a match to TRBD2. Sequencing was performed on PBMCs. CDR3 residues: CASSTLLAGGGEQYF. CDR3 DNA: TGCGCCAGCAGCACGTTACTAGCGGGGGGTGGGGAGCAGTACTTC.